The present TCR beta chain was sequenced within a study of blood T cells in healthy people across ages. Study conclusions and caveats: TCR beta diversity, measured per million T cells, fell in a roughly linear way with age.

This clonotype showed up just a few times. What it binds is not known. V was trimmed by 5 bases and J by 0 bases, leaving 8 bases between them. The germline V gene encodes CDR1 SGHTA and CDR2 FQGNSA. This CDR3 is built from 14 residues. PCR was performed a second time for roughly 7 to 11 cycles using a sample-barcoded 5' primer and a J-beta primer mix. TCRdb reprocessed the 5' RACE reads with MiXCR, giving one entry per CDR3 protein. The data contain some 760,000 distinct CDR3 sequences, around a quarter of them seen just once; the ten biggest clones take up roughly 3.8%. These same records also appear under a second study, on T cells of mothers and their children.

The chain carries TRBV7-2 and TRBJ1-3; no firm D call. The source material was blood. The TCR comes from a boy between 10 and 17 years old in good health. CDR3 in DNA: TGTGCCAGCAGCCCCGAGCGCTCTGGAAACACCATATATTTT. Translated: CASSPERSGNTIYF.